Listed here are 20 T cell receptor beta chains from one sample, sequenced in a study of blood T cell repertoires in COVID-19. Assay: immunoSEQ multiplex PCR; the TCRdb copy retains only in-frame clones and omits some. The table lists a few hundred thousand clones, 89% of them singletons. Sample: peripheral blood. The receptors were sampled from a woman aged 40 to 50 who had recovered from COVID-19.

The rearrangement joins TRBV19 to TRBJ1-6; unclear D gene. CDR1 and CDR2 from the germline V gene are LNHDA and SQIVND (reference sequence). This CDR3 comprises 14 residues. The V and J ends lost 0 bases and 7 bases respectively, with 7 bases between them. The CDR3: CASSIDQRNSPLHF. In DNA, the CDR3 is TGTGCCAGTAGTATAGACCAGCGGAATTCACCCCTCCACTTT.

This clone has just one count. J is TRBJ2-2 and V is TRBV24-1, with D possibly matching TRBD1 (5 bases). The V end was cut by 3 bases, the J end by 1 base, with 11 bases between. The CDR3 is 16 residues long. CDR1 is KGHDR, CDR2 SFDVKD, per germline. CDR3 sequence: CATSDGTQGNTGELFF. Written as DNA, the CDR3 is TGTGCCACCAGTGATGGCACGCAGGGGAACACCGGGGAGCTGTTTTTT.

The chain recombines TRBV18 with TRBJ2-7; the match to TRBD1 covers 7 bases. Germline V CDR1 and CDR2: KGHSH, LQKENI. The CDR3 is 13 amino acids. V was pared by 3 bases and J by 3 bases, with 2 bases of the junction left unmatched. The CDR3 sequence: CASSPGQSYEQYF. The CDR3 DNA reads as TGTGCCAGCTCACCGGGACAGAGCTACGAGCAGTACTTC.

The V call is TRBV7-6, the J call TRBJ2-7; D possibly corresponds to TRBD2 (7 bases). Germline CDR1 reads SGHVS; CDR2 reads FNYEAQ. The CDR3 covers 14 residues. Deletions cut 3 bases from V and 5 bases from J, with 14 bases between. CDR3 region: CASSLGGRGNEQYF. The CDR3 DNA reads TGTGCCAGCAGCTTGGGGGGGAGGGGGAACGAGCAGTACTTC.

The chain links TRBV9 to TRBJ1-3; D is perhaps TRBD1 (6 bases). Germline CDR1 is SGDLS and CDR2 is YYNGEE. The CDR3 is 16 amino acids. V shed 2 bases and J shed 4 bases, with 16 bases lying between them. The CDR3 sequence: CASSVTGQLTGNTIYF. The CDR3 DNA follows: TGTGCCAGCAGCGTTACCGGACAGTTAACCGGAAACACCATATATTTT.

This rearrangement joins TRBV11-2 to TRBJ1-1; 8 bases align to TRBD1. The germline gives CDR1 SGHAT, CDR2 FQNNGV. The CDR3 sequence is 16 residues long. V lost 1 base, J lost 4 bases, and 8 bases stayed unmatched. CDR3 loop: CASSLVRGRGFTEAFF. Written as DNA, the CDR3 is TGTGCCAGCAGCTTAGTCAGGGGGCGAGGATTCACTGAAGCTTTCTTT.

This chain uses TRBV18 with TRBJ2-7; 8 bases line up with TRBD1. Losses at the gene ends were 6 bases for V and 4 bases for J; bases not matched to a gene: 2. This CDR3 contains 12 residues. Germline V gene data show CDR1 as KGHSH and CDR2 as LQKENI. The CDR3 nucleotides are TGTGCCAGCTCCCGGGACAGGTACGAGCAGTACGTC. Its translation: CASSRDRYEQYV.

The CDR3 loop reads CASSPIGQGALGYTF. The CDR3 bases are TGTGCCAGCTCACCAATAGGACAGGGGGCCCTTGGCTACACCTTC. J is TRBJ1-2 and V is TRBV18, with 11 bases fitting TRBD1. CDR1 KGHSH and CDR2 LQKENI come from the germline V gene. J lost 7 bases, V lost 2 bases, and 6 bases had no gene match. This CDR3 has 15 amino acids.

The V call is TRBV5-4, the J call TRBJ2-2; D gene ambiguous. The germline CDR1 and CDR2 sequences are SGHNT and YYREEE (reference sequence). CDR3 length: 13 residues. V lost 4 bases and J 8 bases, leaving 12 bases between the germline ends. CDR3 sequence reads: CASSPQLFGELFF. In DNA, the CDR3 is TGTGCCAGCAGCCCTCAGTTGTTTGGGGAGCTGTTTTTT. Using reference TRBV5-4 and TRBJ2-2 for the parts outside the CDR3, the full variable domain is ETGVTQSPTHLIKTRGQQVTLRCSSQSGHNTVSWYQQALGQGPQFIFQYYREEENGRGNFPPRFSGLQFPNYSSELNVNALELDDSALYLCASSPQLFGELFFGEGSRLTVL.

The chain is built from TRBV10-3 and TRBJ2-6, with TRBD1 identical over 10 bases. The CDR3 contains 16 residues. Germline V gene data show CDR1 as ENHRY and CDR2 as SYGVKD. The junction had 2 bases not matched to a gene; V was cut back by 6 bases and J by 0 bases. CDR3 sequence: CAISRDRGSGANVLTF. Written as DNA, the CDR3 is TGTGCCATCAGCAGGGACAGGGGCTCTGGGGCCAACGTCCTGACTTTC.

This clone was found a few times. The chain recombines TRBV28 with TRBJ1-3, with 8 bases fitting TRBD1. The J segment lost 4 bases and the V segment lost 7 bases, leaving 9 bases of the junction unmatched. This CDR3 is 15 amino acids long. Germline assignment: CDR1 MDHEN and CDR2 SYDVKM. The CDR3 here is CASISGQGSGNTIYF. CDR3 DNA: TGTGCCAGCATTTCCGGACAGGGCTCAGGAAACACCATATATTTT. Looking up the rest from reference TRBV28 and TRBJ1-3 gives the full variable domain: DVKVTQSSRYLVKRTGEKVFLECVQDMDHENMFWYRQDPGLGLRLIYFSYDVKMKEKGDIPEGYSVSREKKERFSLILESASTNQTSMYLCASISGQGSGNTIYFGEGSWLTVV.

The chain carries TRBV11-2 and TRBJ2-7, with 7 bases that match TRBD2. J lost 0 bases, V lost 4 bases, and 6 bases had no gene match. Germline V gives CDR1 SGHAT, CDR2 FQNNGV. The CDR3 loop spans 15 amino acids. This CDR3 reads CASSSLAANSYEQYF. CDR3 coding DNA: TGTGCCAGCAGCTCTCTAGCGGCGAACTCCTACGAGCAGTACTTC. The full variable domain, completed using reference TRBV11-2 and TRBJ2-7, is EAGVAQSPRYKIIEKRQSVAFWCNPISGHATLYWYQQILGQGPKLLIQFQNNGVVDDSQLPKDRFSAERLKGVDSTLKIQPAKLEDSAVYLCASSSLAANSYEQYFGPGTRLTVT.

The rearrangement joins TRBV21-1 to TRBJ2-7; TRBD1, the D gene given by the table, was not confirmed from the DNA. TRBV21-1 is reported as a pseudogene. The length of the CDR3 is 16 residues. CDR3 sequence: CASTPKGAPGAYEQYV. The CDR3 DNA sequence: TGTGCCAGCACCCCGAAGGGGGCCCCTGGGGCATACGAGCAGTACGTC.

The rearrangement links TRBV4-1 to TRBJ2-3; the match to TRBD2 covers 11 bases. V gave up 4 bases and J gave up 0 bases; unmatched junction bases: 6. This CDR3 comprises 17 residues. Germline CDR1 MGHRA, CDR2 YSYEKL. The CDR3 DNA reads TGCGCCAGCAGCCCTACCTCTAGCGGGGGGAGCACAGATACGCAGTATTTT. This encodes CASSPTSSGGSTDTQYF.

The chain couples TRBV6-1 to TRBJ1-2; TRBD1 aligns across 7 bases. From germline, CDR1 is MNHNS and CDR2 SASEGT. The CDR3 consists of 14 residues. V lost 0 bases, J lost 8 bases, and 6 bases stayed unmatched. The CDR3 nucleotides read TGTGCCAGCAGTGAAGCACAGGGGACGCGCGGCTACACCTTC. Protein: CASSEAQGTRGYTF.

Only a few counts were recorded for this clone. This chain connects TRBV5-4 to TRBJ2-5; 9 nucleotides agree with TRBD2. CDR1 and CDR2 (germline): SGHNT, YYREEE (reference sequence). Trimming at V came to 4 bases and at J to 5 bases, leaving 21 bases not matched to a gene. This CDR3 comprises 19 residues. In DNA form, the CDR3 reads TGTGCCAGCAGCCAGATTAGCGGGAGTTGGTCCCCGGCAGTGGAGACCCAGTACTTC. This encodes CASSQISGSWSPAVETQYF.

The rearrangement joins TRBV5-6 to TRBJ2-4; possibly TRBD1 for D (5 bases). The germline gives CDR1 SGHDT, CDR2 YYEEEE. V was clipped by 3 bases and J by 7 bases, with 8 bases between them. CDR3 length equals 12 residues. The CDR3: CASSSGPNIQYF. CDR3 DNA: TGTGCCAGCAGCTCAGGGCCTAACATTCAGTACTTC.

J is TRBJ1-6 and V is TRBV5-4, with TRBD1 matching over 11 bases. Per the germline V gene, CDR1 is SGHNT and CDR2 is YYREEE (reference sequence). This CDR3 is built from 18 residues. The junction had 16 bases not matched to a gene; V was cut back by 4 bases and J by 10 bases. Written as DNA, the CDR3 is TGTGCCAGCAGCATCCGGGACAGGGGGTCTTTAAGGGGATCACCCCTCCACTTT. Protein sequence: CASSIRDRGSLRGSPLHF.

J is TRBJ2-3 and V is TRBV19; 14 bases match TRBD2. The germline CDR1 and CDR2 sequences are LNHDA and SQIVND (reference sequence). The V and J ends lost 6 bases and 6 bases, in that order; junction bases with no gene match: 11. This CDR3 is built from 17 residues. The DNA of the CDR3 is TGTGCCAGTAGGACTAGCGGGGGGGCGGAGGTGGGTGATACGCAGTATTTT. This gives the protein CASRTSGGAEVGDTQYF.

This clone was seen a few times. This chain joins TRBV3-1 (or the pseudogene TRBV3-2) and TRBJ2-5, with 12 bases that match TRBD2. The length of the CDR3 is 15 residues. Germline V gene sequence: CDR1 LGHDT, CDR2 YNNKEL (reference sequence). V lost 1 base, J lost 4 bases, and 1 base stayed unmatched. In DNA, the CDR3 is TGTGCCAGCAGCCAAGGGACTAGCGGGGCAGAGACCCAGTACTTC. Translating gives CASSQGTSGAETQYF.